This T cell receptor (beta chain) was identified in a study of CD8 T cells in ankylosing spondylitis. TCRdb called the 5' RACE reads again in MiXCR, with one record for every CDR3 protein. The table includes about 800,000 distinct CDR3 sequences, about 10% detected once. This clonotype was picked up a small number of times. Its matching antigen is unknown. Study results and limitations: For ankylosing spondylitis blood, a TCR beta motif of several highly homologous variants appeared characteristic.

The CDR3 spans 14 residues. Germline loops: CDR1 SGHRS, CDR2 YFSETQ. Losses at the gene ends were 2 bases for V and 4 bases for J; bases not matched to a gene: 3. The clonotype comes from a male donor with ankylosing spondylitis. The chain employs TRBV5-1 and TRBJ1-3, with 7 bases identical to TRBD1. Material: blood, either unsorted or a sorted T cell fraction (not recorded which). CDR3 nucleotides: TGCGCCAGCAGCTTTACAGGGGTAGGAAACACCATATATTTT. Translating it yields CASSFTGVGNTIYF.